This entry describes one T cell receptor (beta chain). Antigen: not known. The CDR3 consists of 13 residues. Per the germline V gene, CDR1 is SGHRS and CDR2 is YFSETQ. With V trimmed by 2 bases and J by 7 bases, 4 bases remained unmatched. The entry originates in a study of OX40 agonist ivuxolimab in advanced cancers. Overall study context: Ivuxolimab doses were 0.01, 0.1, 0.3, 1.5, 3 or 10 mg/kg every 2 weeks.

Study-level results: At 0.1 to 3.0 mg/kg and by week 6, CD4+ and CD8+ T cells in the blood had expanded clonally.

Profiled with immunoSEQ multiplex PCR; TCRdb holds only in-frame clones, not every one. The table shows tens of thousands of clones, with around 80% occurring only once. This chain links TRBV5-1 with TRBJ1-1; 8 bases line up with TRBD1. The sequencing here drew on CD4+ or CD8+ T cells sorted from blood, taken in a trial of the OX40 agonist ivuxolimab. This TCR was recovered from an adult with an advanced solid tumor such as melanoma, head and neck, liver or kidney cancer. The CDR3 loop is CASSFRQGSEAFF. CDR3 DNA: TGCGCCAGCAGCTTCAGACAGGGGAGTGAAGCTTTCTTT.